Presented here are 27 T cell receptor beta chains from one specimen sequenced in a study of identical twins. TCRdb analysed the 5' RACE reads with MiXCR anew, one entry per CDR3 protein. Altogether some 260,000 distinct CDR3 sequences are present, more than 13% being singletons, with the ten largest covering around 8.3%. The sequenced material came from memory (CD45RO+) T cells sorted from blood. Every receptor here comes from a woman aged 18 to 35 in good health.

This clonotype occurred a few times. The chain has TRBV7-2 and TRBJ2-3; a weak D match, TRBD2 (6 bases). CDR3 length equals 15 residues. Germline V gene sequence: CDR1 SGHTA, CDR2 FQGNSA. Deletions cut 5 bases from V and 5 bases from J, with 17 bases between. This CDR3 reads CASSLGPGLQDTQYF. The CDR3 nucleotides read TGTGCCAGCAGCCTGGGGCCGGGACTCCAAGATACGCAGTATTTT.

The genes are TRBV3-1 and TRBJ2-3, with 8 bases fitting TRBD1. V lost 8 bases to trimming and J lost 0 bases; unmatched junction nucleotides: 1. This CDR3 region has 13 residues. Germline V gene lookup returns CDR1 LGHDT and CDR2 YNNKEL (reference sequence). The CDR3 DNA is TGTGCCAGCCGGGACAGGAGCACAGATACGCAGTATTTT. Amino acid sequence: CASRDRSTDTQYF.

This clonotype was seen a single time. The chain has TRBV19 and TRBJ2-2, with TRBD2 as a possible D gene (6 bases). Germline values: CDR1 LNHDA, CDR2 SQIVND (reference sequence). Trimming took 1 base from V and 2 from J, leaving 17 bases between them. The CDR3 extends over 18 amino acids. Written as DNA, the CDR3 is TGTGCCAGTAGTATAGCCCAACGCGGGACTTTAAACACCGGGGAGCTGTTTTTT. This gives the protein CASSIAQRGTLNTGELFF. The full variable domain, its missing parts supplied by reference TRBV19 and TRBJ2-2, is DGGITQSPKYLFRKEGQNVTLSCEQNLNHDAMYWYRQDPGQGLRLIYYSQIVNDFQKGDIAEGYSVSREKKESFPLTVTSAQKNPTAFYLCASSIAQRGTLNTGELFFGEGSRLTVL.

This clonotype turned up a few times. The gene calls are TRBV9 and TRBJ2-7; unclear D gene. Germline V CDR1 and CDR2: SGDLS, YYNGEE. The CDR3 runs to 15 residues. V was clipped by 1 base and J by 2 bases, with 13 bases between them. CDR3 amino acids: CASSVSVYPTYEQYF. Here the CDR3 DNA reads TGTGCCAGCAGCGTAAGTGTCTATCCGACCTACGAGCAGTACTTC.

Only one count was recorded for this clonotype. V and J are TRBV7-8 and TRBJ2-2, with TRBD2 matching over 8 bases. The V and J ends lost 6 bases and 0 bases, in that order; junction bases with no gene match: 0. Germline V lookup: CDR1 SGHVS, CDR2 FQNEAQ. The CDR3 is made up of 14 amino acids. The CDR3 sequence is CASRLAANTGELFF. Written as DNA, the CDR3 is TGTGCCAGCAGACTAGCGGCGAACACCGGGGAGCTGTTTTTT.

The J gene is TRBJ2-7, the V gene TRBV9, with TRBD1 as a possible D gene (6 bases). Germline V gives CDR1 SGDLS, CDR2 YYNGEE. The CDR3 runs to 13 residues. V was shortened by 0 bases and J by 6 bases, with 10 bases between the two germline ends. The CDR3, as DNA: TGTGCCAGCAGCGTAGAGCAGGGGCTCGAGCAGTACTTC. It specifies CASSVEQGLEQYF.

This clonotype was recorded many times. The rearrangement uses TRBV9 and TRBJ2-3; 14 nucleotides line up with TRBD2. V dropped 3 bases and J dropped 4; count of bases not matched to a gene: 16. The CDR3 is 20 residues long. Germline CDR1 SGDLS, CDR2 YYNGEE. The CDR3 region is CASSGLPGTSGRSGADTQYF. In DNA form, the CDR3 reads TGTGCCAGCAGCGGCCTACCCGGGACTAGCGGGAGAAGTGGAGCAGATACGCAGTATTTT.

The chain uses TRBV2 and TRBJ2-3, with D perhaps matching TRBD2 (6 bases). Germline values: CDR1 SNHLY, CDR2 FYNNEI. Trimming left V 7 bases short and J 3 bases short, with 11 bases between. The CDR3 sequence is 13 residues long. The CDR3 nucleotides read TGTGCCAGCACCCAAGGAGGGACAGATACGCAGTATTTT. This encodes CASTQGGTDTQYF.

The chain couples TRBV4-3 to TRBJ2-6; D remains unclear. There are 17 residues in the CDR3. With 1 base removed from V and 0 bases from J, the gap between germline ends came to 10 bases. Looked up from germline, CDR1 is LGHNA and CDR2 is YSLEER. The CDR3 coding sequence is TGCGCCAGCAGCCAAGCGTCTTCGGGCTCTGGGGCCAACGTCCTGACTTTC. Translated: CASSQASSGSGANVLTF.

This clonotype was recorded a few times. This chain connects TRBV5-1 to TRBJ1-1; perhaps TRBD1 as D (5 bases). The germline gives CDR1 SGHRS, CDR2 YFSETQ. This CDR3 comprises 13 residues. Trimming pared 4 bases from V and 7 bases from J, leaving 14 bases between. CDR3 DNA sequence: TGCGCCAGCAGCCCCGGAGGGGCGAATGAAGCTTTCTTT. Translation gives CASSPGGANEAFF.

On this clonotype: The junction shows a germline mismatch at one end, possibly a read error. The chain has TRBV27 and TRBJ2-1, with 11 positions matching TRBD2. The V gene's germline CDR1 is MNHEY and CDR2 SMNVEV (reference sequence). The CDR3 runs to 15 residues. CDR3 nucleotide sequence: TGTGCCAGCAGGTTATTTAGCGGGAGGGTCAATGAGCAGTTCTTC. It yields the protein CASRLFSGRVNEQFF.

In its sample, this clonotype was seen a few times. The chain has TRBV2 and TRBJ2-1, with 7 bases fitting TRBD2. CDR3 length equals 14 residues. CDR1 is SNHLY and CDR2 is FYNNEI in the germline V gene. Trimming removed 6 bases from V and 4 bases from J; junction bases left unmatched: 6. Written as DNA, the CDR3 is TGTGCCAGCAGAGGGCTAGCGGTTTACAATGAGCAGTTCTTC. Protein product: CASRGLAVYNEQFF.

This clonotype was counted between two and nine times. This chain connects TRBV3-1 to TRBJ2-3; 7 positions agree with TRBD2. The CDR3 is 15 residues long. CDR1 is LGHDT, CDR2 YNNKEL, per germline (reference sequence). The J segment lost 5 bases and the V segment lost 3 bases, leaving 8 bases of the junction unmatched. CDR3 protein: CASSQIGGYGDTQYF. CDR3 nucleotide sequence: TGTGCCAGCAGCCAGATCGGGGGGTATGGAGATACGCAGTATTTT.

This clonotype turned up a few times. The chain is built from TRBV27 and TRBJ1-5; 7 bases are shared with TRBD1. Germline V CDR1 and CDR2: MNHEY, SMNVEV (reference sequence). CDR3 length: 16 residues. Unmatched junction bases numbered 9, after V lost 5 bases and J lost 2 bases. CDR3 sequence (DNA): TGTGCCAGCAGTCTTCGACAGGGTGTTGGCAATCAGCCCCAGCATTTT. As protein: CASSLRQGVGNQPQHF.

This clonotype was found a few times. The V call is TRBV6-6, the J call TRBJ1-1; D call uncertain. CDR1 and CDR2 from the germline V gene are MNHNY and SVGAGI (reference sequence). This CDR3 contains 10 residues. Trimming stripped 6 bases from V and 8 bases from J, with 7 bases between. The CDR3 sequence is CASSRNEAFF. As DNA, the CDR3 is TGTGCCAGCAGCAGAAACGAAGCTTTCTTT.

The chain joins TRBV12-3 or TRBV12-4 to TRBJ2-7; 8 nucleotides agree with TRBD1. V lost 6 bases and J lost 0; bases outside the gene matches: 7. The CDR3 consists of 15 residues. This CDR3 reads CASSHGDRSSYEQYF. The CDR3 DNA sequence: TGTGCCAGCAGCCATGGGGACAGGAGCTCCTACGAGCAGTACTTC.

This clonotype was counted ten times or more. The chain combines TRBV20-1 with TRBJ2-2; TRBD2 agrees at 10 bases. Germline-derived CDR1 and CDR2 are DFQATT and SNEGSKA (reference sequence). The CDR3 loop spans 14 amino acids. V lost 3 bases to trimming and J lost 4 bases; unmatched junction nucleotides: 2. This chain's CDR3 is CSASLAGVTGELFF. CDR3 DNA sequence: TGCAGTGCTAGTCTAGCGGGAGTCACCGGGGAGCTGTTTTTT.

CDR3 protein: CASSPYGTSGDTIYF. The CDR3 DNA sequence: TGTGCCAGCAGTCCCTACGGGACATCCGGCGACACCATATATTTT. The chain employs TRBV6-2 or TRBV6-3 and TRBJ1-3, with a weak D call TRBD1 (6 bases). This CDR3 contains 15 residues. In germline, CDR1 is MNHEY, CDR2 SVGEGT. Trimming took 5 bases from V and 8 from J, leaving 19 bases between them.

This chain uses TRBV20-1 with TRBJ1-1, with unresolved D. V lost 3 bases, J lost 0 bases, and 5 bases lay in between. This CDR3 comprises 12 residues. In germline, CDR1 is DFQATT, CDR2 SNEGSKA (reference sequence). The chain's CDR3 is CSASYLNTEAFF. The CDR3 DNA sequence: TGCAGTGCTAGCTACCTGAACACTGAAGCTTTCTTT.

The table lists this clonotype with a few counts. This chain links TRBV5-1 with TRBJ1-6; the match to TRBD1 covers 8 bases. CDR3 size: 14 residues. Germline CDR1 is SGHRS and CDR2 is YFSETQ. J was trimmed by 9 bases and V by 4 bases; bases with no gene match: 6. CDR3 bases: TGCGCCAGCAGCCTAGGACAGGGAATTTCACCCCTCCACTTT. Protein product: CASSLGQGISPLHF.

The J gene is TRBJ2-2, the V gene TRBV11-2, with 9 bases that match TRBD2. The CDR3 is 18 residues long. Germline V gene lookup returns CDR1 SGHAT and CDR2 FQNNGV. V dropped 2 bases and J dropped 0; count of bases not matched to a gene: 7. The DNA of the CDR3 is TGTGCCAGCAGCTTACGGGAGCGGGAGGCTGCGAACACCGGGGAGCTGTTTTTT. Translating it yields CASSLREREAANTGELFF.

At least ten counts were recorded for this clonotype. The CDR3 region is CSARDSGLGPEKLFF. CDR3 nucleotides: TGCAGTGCTAGAGATTCTGGGCTCGGCCCTGAAAAACTGTTTTTT. This rearrangement joins TRBV20-1 to TRBJ1-4; no reliable D call. V was trimmed by 0 bases and J by 7 bases, leaving 15 bases between them. CDR1 and CDR2 from the germline V gene are DFQATT and SNEGSKA (reference sequence). CDR3 length: 15 amino acids.

As concerns this clonotype: No conserved phenylalanine or tryptophan ends this CDR3, so it is likely a read error. CDR3 sequence: CASSPAAYGNTEAFL. The DNA of the CDR3 is TGTGCCAGCAGCCCCGCGGCCTACGGTAACACTGAAGCTTTCCTT. The J gene is TRBJ1-1, the V gene TRBV11-2; D is unclear. Germline CDR1 SGHAT, CDR2 FQNNGV. The length of the CDR3 is 15 residues. V shed 5 bases and J shed 2 bases, with 15 bases lying between them.

The rearrangement joins TRBV5-1 to TRBJ2-2; D ambiguous. The CDR3 has 16 residues. Germline-derived CDR1 and CDR2 are SGHRS and YFSETQ. V lost 1 base and J lost 3, with 13 bases in between. CDR3 loop: CASSLTLASYTGELFF. The CDR3 nucleotides are TGCGCCAGCAGCTTGACCCTCGCGAGCTACACCGGGGAGCTGTTTTTT.

Many counts were recorded for this clonotype. This chain links TRBV20-1 with TRBJ1-5; tentatively, D is TRBD1 (5 bases). This CDR3 has 13 residues. The V and J ends lost 5 bases and 3 bases respectively, with 11 bases between them. Germline CDR1 DFQATT, CDR2 SNEGSKA (reference sequence). Here the CDR3 reads CSAPRGDNQPQHF. DNA of the CDR3: TGCAGTGCTCCGAGAGGGGACAATCAGCCCCAGCATTTT.

The gene calls are TRBV11-3 and TRBJ2-2; D is ambiguous. This CDR3 is 14 amino acids long. The V gene's germline CDR1 is SGHNT and CDR2 YENEEA. The V and J ends lost 1 base and 5 bases respectively, with 8 bases between them. The DNA for the CDR3 is TGTGCCAGCAGCTTAGTGGCCGGGACCGGGGAGCTGTTTTTT. Its translation: CASSLVAGTGELFF.

The rearrangement uses TRBV12-3 or TRBV12-4 and TRBJ1-2; D is unresolved. This CDR3 has 13 residues. The V end was cut by 6 bases, the J end by 4 bases, with 12 bases between. The CDR3 region is CASRVGNSYGYTF. The CDR3 DNA follows: TGTGCCAGCAGAGTTGGAAATTCCTATGGCTACACCTTC.